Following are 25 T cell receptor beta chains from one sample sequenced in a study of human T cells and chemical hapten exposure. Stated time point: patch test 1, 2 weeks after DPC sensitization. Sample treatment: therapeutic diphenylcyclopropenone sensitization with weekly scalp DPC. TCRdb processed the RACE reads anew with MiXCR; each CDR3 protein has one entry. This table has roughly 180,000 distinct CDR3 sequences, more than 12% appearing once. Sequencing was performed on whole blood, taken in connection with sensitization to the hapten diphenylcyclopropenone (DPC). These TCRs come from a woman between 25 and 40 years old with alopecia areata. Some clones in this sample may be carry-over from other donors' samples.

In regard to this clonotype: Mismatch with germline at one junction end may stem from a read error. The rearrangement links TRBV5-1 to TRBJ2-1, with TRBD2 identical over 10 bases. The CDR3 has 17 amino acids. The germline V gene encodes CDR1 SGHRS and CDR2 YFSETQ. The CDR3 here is CANSLARLLAGENEQFF. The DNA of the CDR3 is TGCGCCAACAGCTTGGCCCGTCTGCTAGCGGGAGAGAATGAGCAGTTCTTC.

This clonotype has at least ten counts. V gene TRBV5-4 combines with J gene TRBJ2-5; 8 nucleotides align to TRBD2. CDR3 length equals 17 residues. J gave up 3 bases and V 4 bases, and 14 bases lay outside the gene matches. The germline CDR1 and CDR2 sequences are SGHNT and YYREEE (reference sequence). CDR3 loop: CASSAGVLAGQKETQYF. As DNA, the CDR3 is TGTGCCAGCAGCGCTGGGGTTCTAGCGGGTCAAAAAGAGACCCAGTACTTC.

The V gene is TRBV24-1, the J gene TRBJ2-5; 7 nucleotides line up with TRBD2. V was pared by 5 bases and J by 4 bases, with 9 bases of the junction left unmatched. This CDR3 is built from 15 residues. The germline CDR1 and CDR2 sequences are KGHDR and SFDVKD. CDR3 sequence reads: CATSAIVGGRETQYF. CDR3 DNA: TGTGCCACCAGTGCCATCGTTGGCGGGAGAGAGACCCAGTACTTC.

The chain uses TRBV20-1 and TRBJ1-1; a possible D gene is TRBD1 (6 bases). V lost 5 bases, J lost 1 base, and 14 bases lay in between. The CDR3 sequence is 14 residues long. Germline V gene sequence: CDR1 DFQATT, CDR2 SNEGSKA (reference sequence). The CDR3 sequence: CSAVGGGRNTEAFF. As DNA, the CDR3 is TGCAGTGCTGTAGGGGGGGGTCGGAACACTGAAGCTTTCTTT.

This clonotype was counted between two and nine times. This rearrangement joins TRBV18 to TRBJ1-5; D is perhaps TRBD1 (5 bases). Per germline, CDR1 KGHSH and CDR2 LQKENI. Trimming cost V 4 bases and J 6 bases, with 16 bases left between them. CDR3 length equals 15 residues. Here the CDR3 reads CASSLDAGSSQPQHF. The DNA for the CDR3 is TGTGCCAGCTCACTTGACGCAGGGTCAAGTCAGCCCCAGCATTTT.

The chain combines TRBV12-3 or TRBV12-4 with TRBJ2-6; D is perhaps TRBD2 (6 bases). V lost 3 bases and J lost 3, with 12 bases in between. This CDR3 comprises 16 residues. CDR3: CASSFRGRSGANVLTF. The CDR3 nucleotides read TGTGCCAGCAGTTTCCGGGGGAGGAGTGGGGCCAACGTCCTGACTTTC.

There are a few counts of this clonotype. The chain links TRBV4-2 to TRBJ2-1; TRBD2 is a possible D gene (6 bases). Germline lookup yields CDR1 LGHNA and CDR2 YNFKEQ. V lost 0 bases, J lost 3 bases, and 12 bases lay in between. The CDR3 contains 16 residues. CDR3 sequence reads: CASSQEGGSGYNEQFF. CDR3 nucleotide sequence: TGTGCCAGCAGCCAAGAAGGAGGGAGTGGCTACAATGAGCAGTTCTTC.

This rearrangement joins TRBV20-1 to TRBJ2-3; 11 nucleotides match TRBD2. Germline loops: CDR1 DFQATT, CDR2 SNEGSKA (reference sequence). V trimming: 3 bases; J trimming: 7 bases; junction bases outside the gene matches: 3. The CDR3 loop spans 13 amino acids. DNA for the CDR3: TGCAGTGCTAGGACTAGCGGGGTCTATACGCAGTATTTT. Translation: CSARTSGVYTQYF.

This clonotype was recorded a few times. CDR3 sequence (DNA): TGTGCCAGCAGCCTGGGATCCCATAACTATGGCTACACCTTC. This gives the protein CASSLGSHNYGYTF. The chain links TRBV3-1 to TRBJ1-2; no definite D call. There are 14 residues in the CDR3. V dropped 4 bases and J dropped 1 base, with 10 bases sitting between them. Germline loops: CDR1 LGHDT, CDR2 YNNKEL (reference sequence).

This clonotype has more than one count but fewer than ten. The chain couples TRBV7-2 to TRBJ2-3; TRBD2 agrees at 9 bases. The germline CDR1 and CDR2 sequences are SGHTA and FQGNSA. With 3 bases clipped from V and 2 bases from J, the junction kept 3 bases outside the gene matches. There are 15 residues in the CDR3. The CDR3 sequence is CASSLLAGTTDTQYF. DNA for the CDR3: TGTGCCAGCAGCTTGCTAGCGGGGACCACAGATACGCAGTATTTT.

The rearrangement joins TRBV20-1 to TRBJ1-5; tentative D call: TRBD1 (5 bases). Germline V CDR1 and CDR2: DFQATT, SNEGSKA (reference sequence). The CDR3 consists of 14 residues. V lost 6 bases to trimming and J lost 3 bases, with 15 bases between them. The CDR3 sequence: CSAILDTNNQPQHF. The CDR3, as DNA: TGCAGTGCCATTCTGGACACCAACAATCAGCCCCAGCATTTT.

The CDR3 region is CASSSGQGQGGPQHF. The CDR3 DNA follows: TGTGCCAGCAGCTCGGGACAGGGCCAGGGGGGGCCCCAGCATTTT. The chain uses TRBV7-9 and TRBJ1-5, with TRBD1 identical over 9 bases. The trim removed 4 bases at V and 9 bases at J, leaving 10 bases unmatched. The CDR3 covers 15 residues. Germline values: CDR1 SEHNR, CDR2 FQNEAQ (reference sequence).

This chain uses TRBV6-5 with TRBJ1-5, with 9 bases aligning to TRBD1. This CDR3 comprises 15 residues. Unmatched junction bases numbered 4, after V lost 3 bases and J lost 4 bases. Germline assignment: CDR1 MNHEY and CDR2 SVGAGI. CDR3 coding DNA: TGTGCCAGCAGTTATGCACAGGGGGCGAATCAGCCCCAGCATTTT. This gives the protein CASSYAQGANQPQHF.

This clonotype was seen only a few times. CDR3 nucleotides: TGCAGCGTTGAAGATAAGGGGATGGAGACCCAGTACTTC. Its translation: CSVEDKGMETQYF. The genes are TRBV29-1 and TRBJ2-5; possible D gene TRBD1, 5 bases. V lost 0 bases and J 5 bases, leaving 10 bases between the germline ends. The CDR3 has 13 amino acids. Germline V lookup: CDR1 SQVTM, CDR2 ANQGSEA.

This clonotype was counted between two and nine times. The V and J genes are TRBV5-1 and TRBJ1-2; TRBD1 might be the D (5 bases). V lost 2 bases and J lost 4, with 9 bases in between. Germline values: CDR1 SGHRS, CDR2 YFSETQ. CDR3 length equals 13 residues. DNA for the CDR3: TGCGCCAGCAGCTTTCCAGGGTCCTATGGCTACACCTTC. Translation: CASSFPGSYGYTF.

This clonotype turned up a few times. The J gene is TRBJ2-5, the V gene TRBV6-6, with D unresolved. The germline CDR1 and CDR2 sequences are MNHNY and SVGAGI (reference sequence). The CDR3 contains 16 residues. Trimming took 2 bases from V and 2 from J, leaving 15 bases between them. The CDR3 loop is CASSYLAAKKQETQYF. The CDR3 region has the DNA TGTGCCAGCAGTTACCTTGCTGCGAAGAAGCAAGAGACCCAGTACTTC.

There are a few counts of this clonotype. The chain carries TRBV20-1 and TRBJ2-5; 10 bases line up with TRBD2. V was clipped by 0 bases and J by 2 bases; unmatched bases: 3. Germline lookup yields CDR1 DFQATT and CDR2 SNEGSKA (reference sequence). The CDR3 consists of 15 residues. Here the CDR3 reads CSARDTSGTQETQYF. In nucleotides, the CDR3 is TGCAGTGCTAGAGACACTAGCGGGACGCAAGAGACCCAGTACTTC.

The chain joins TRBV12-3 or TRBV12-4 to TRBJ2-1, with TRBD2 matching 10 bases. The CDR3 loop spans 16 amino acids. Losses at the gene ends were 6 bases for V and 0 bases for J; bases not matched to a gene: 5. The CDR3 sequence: CASSGLAVSSYNEQFF. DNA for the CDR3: TGTGCCAGCAGCGGACTAGCGGTTAGCTCCTACAATGAGCAGTTCTTC.

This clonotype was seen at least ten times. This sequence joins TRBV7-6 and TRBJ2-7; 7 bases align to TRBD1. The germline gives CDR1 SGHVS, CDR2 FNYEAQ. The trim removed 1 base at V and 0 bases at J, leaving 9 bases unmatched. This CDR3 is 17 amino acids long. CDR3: CASSLGPGQQNSYEQYF. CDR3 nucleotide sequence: TGTGCCAGCAGCTTAGGTCCGGGACAGCAAAACTCCTACGAGCAGTACTTC.

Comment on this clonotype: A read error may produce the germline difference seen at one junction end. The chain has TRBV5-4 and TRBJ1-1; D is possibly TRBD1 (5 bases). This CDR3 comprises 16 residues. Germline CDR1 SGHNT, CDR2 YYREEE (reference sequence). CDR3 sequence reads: CAGSLGLTAFNTEAFF. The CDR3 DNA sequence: TGTGCCGGCAGCTTGGGACTCACAGCCTTTAACACTGAAGCTTTCTTT.

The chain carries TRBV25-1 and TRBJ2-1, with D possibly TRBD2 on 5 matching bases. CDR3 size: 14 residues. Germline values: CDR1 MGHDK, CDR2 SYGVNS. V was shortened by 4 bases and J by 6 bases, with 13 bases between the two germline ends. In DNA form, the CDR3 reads TGTGCCAGCAGTGCCAGCCAAGGGAGCAATGAGCAGTTCTTC. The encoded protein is CASSASQGSNEQFF.

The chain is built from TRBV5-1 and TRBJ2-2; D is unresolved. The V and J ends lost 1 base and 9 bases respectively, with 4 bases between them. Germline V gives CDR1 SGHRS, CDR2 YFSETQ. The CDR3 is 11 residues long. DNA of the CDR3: TGCGCCAGCAGCTTGACACGGGAGCTGTTTTTT. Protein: CASSLTRELFF. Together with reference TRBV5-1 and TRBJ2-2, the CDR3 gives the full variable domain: KAGVTQTPRYLIKTRGQQVTLSCSPISGHRSVSWYQQTPGQGLQFLFEYFSETQRNKGNFPGRFSGRQFSNSRSEMNVSTLELGDSALYLCASSLTRELFFGEGSRLTVL.

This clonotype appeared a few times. The CDR3 region is CASSQYRVGEQYF. CDR3 sequence (DNA): TGTGCCAGCAGCCAGTACAGGGTGGGCGAGCAGTACTTC. The gene calls are TRBV14 and TRBJ2-7, with D maybe TRBD1 (6 bases). V was pared by 3 bases and J by 6 bases, with 12 bases between. This CDR3 contains 13 residues. Germline CDR1 SGHDN, CDR2 FVKESK.

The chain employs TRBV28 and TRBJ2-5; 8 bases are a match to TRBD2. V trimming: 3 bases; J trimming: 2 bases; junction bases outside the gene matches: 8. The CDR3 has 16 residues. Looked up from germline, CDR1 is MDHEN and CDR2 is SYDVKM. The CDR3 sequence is CASSFLAGRVQETQYF. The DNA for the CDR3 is TGTGCCAGCAGTTTTTTAGCGGGGAGAGTTCAAGAGACCCAGTACTTC.

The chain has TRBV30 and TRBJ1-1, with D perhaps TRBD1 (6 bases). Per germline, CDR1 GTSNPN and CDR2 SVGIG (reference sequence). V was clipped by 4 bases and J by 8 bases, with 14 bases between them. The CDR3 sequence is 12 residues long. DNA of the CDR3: TGTGCCTGGAAGTGGGGGGCCCCCGAAGCTTTCTTT. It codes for CAWKWGAPEAFF. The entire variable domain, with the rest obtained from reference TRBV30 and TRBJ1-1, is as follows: SQTIHQWPATLVQPVGSPLSLECTVEGTSNPNLYWYRQAAGRGLQLLFYSVGIGQISSEVPQNLSASRPQDRQFILSSKKLLLSDSGFYLCAWKWGAPEAFFGQGTRLTVV.